This paragraph reports one T cell receptor beta chain. In the original analysis: By means of reference gene primer amplification, nucleated cell counts were estimated. The repertoire was sequenced with immunoSEQ multiplex PCR; TCRdb's copy has only in-frame clones and lacks some. The V and J calls and clone size were taken over from that table, and D and trimming were inferred from the DNA. The sample has 230,000 or so clones, about 85% seen once; the top ten hold just under 20%. The data originate from a study of blood T cell repertoires in COVID-19. The sample taken for sequencing was peripheral blood. This receptor was identified in a man aged 25 to 45 with active or convalescent COVID-19.

CDR3 sequence reads: CASSLGETLETQYF. The CDR3 nucleotides read TGTGCCAGCAGCTTGGGCGAGACTCTAGAGACCCAGTACTTC. The rearrangement joins TRBV5-6 to TRBJ2-5; D uncertain. This CDR3 has 14 residues. The V end was cut by 0 bases, the J end by 4 bases, with 10 bases between. CDR1 and CDR2 from the germline V gene are SGHDT and YYEEEE.